Listed below are T cell receptor beta chains from one sample, sequenced in a study of a mutant IDH1 vaccine in newly diagnosed glioma. TCRdb's table, derived via immunoSEQ multiplex PCR, lists solely in-frame clones and lacks some. In the table there are around 92,000 clones, around 82% of which are singletons. Source: PBMCs, taken from a glioma patient treated with radiotherapy, temozolomide or both. These receptors originate from a woman between 50 and 59 years old with glioma. CDR3s include the opening cysteine and the closing phenylalanine or tryptophan. Fields, in order: J gene, D gene, V gene, clone size, CDR3 protein, CDR3 DNA. D genes are given only for firm matches. Clone size is stated in some rows and not others, as once, few, many or a class when expanded.

>TRBJ1-6|NA|TRBV19|NA
CASSVPRGSPLHF
TGTGCCAGTAGCGTACCCAGGGGATCACCCCTCCACTTT
>TRBJ2-7|NA|TRBV7-9|NA
CASSFGEDSYEQYF
TGTGCCAGCAGCTTTGGTGAGGACTCCTACGAGCAGTACTTC
>TRBJ2-1|NA|TRBV30|NA
CAWSVRAPDDEQFF
TGTGCCTGGAGTGTCCGGGCCCCGGATGATGAGCAGTTCTTC
>TRBJ2-7|NA|TRBV15|NA
CATSLSWYEQYF
TGTGCCACCAGCCTATCTTGGTACGAGCAGTACTTC
>TRBJ1-1|NA|TRBV19|NA
CASFWRSSPGLELNTEAFF
TGTGCCTCCTTTTGGCGTAGCTCTCCCGGACTGGAGCTAAACACTGAAGCTTTCTTT
>TRBJ2-1|TRBD2|TRBV30|NA
CAWRQHRKAGGPDEQFF
TGTGCCTGGAGACAACACAGGAAAGCGGGGGGGCCGGATGAGCAGTTCTTC
>TRBJ2-7|TRBD2|TRBV5-4|few
CASGREGGSYEQYF
TGTGCCAGCGGACGGGAGGGAGGCTCCTACGAGCAGTACTTC
>TRBJ1-1|NA|TRBV5-4|NA
CASSLGTGSMNTEAFF
TGTGCCAGCAGCTTGGGGACGGGGTCCATGAACACTGAAGCTTTCTTT
>TRBJ1-1|NA|TRBV2|NA
CASRGGGPFTEAFF
TGTGCCAGCCGCGGGGGGGGGCCGTTTACTGAAGCTTTCTTT
>TRBJ1-2|TRBD1|TRBV27|NA
CASSLSPGGTYGYTF
TGTGCCAGCAGTTTATCTCCAGGGGGGACCTATGGCTACACCTTC
>TRBJ1-1|NA|TRBV27|NA
CASSSGADTEAFF
TGTGCCAGCAGTTCAGGGGCGGACACTGAAGCTTTCTTT
>TRBJ2-3|NA|TRBV14|NA
CASSLGGGTDTQYF
TGTGCCAGCAGCCTGGGAGGGGGAACAGATACGCAGTATTTT
>TRBJ1-1|NA|TRBV7-3|few
CASSLTGGDTEAFF
TGTGCCAGCAGCTTAACGGGTGGGGACACTGAAGCTTTCTTT
>TRBJ2-2|TRBD2|TRBV10-3|NA
CAISELAGELTGELFF
TGTGCCATCAGTGAACTAGCGGGGGAGTTAACCGGGGAGCTGTTTTTT
>TRBJ1-6|TRBD1|TRBV11-2|NA
CASSSMPGGDGSPLHF
TGTGCCAGCAGCTCAATGCCAGGGGGCGACGGTTCACCCCTCCACTTT
>TRBJ1-2|NA|TRBV20-1|once
CSAITNGYTF
TGCAGTGCTATAACAAATGGCTACACCTTC
>TRBJ2-7|NA|TRBV18|NA
CASSPRAGIYEQYF
TGTGCCAGCTCACCGCGGGCAGGAATCTACGAGCAGTACTTC
>TRBJ2-5|NA|TRBV23-1|NA
CASSQYRRSADQETQYF
TGCGCCAGCAGTCAATACCGGCGGTCAGCGGACCAAGAGACCCAGTACTTC
>TRBJ1-3|NA|TRBV30|NA
CAWGYGNTIYF
TGTGCCTGGGGGTATGGGAACACCATATATTTT
>TRBJ1-4|NA|TRBV19|NA
CASSINRENEKLFF
TGTGCCAGTAGTATTAACAGGGAGAATGAAAAACTGTTTTTT
>TRBJ2-6|NA|TRBV28|NA
CASSGVTSTVSGANVLTF
TGTGCCAGCAGTGGTGTAACTAGCACAGTATCTGGGGCCAACGTCCTGACTTTC
>TRBJ2-3|NA|TRBV6-5|NA
CASSWGRGPGDTQYF
TGTGCCAGCAGCTGGGGGAGGGGGCCGGGAGATACGCAGTATTTT
>TRBJ1-1|NA|TRBV5-1|few
CASSLREPMNTEAFF
TGCGCCAGCAGCTTGAGGGAACCCATGAACACTGAAGCTTTCTTT
>TRBJ2-2|TRBD1|TRBV11-3|few
CASSFGTGNTGELFF
TGTGCCAGCAGCTTTGGGACAGGGAACACCGGGGAGCTGTTTTTT
>TRBJ2-7|NA|TRBV6-6|NA
CASKGGSYEQYF
TGTGCCAGCAAAGGGGGCTCCTACGAGCAGTACTTC
>TRBJ1-2|TRBD1|TRBV11-3|few
CASSDRAGIGGYTF
TGTGCCAGCAGTGACAGGGCGGGAATAGGTGGCTACACCTTC
>TRBJ1-2|NA|TRBV19|NA
CASIDHWESYGYTF
TGTGCCAGTATCGATCACTGGGAGAGCTATGGCTACACCTTC
>TRBJ2-5|NA|TRBV5-1|NA
CASSLNWRTETQYF
TGCGCCAGCAGCTTGAACTGGAGGACGGAGACCCAGTACTTC
>TRBJ2-7|NA|TRBV7-2|NA
CASSPSSYEQYF
TGTGCCAGCAGTCCCAGCTCCTACGAGCAGTACTTC
>TRBJ2-2|NA|TRBV19|NA
CASSMSSRGTGELFF
TGTGCCAGTAGTATGTCCAGCCGTGGCACCGGGGAGCTGTTTTTT
>TRBJ1-1|NA|TRBV6-5|NA
CATSSSGTEAFF
TGTGCCACCTCATCCTCGGGCACTGAAGCTTTCTTT